Presented here are 29 T cell receptor beta chains from one specimen sequenced in a study of shared clonotypes between healthy human individuals. Terminally differentiated effector memory CD45RA+ cells were left out of the naive CD8 fraction, which was CD45RO-negative and positively selected for CCR7. Clones were sequenced by immunoSEQ multiplex PCR, and TCRdb holds only the in-frame ones, with some missing. The sample holds a few million clones, 85% to 95% seen once. Sequenced: naive CD8+ T cells from PBMCs. These receptor sequences come from a man between 18 and 35 years old in good health. Some clones in this sample may be carry-over from other donors' samples.

The rearrangement joins TRBV7-8 to TRBJ1-2; the match to TRBD1 covers 12 bases. The CDR3 is 20 residues long. Germline values: CDR1 SGHVS, CDR2 FQNEAQ. The J segment lost 4 bases and the V segment lost 5 bases, leaving 20 bases of the junction unmatched. As DNA, the CDR3 is TGTGCCAGCAGCCCGGGAGGAGCGCCGGGACAGGGGGCGTTATTCTATGGCTACACCTTC. Protein sequence: CASSPGGAPGQGALFYGYTF.

CDR3 in DNA: TGTGCCAGCAGGACAACAGGGGGCAATCAGCCCCAGCATTTT. Protein product: CASRTTGGNQPQHF. The J gene is TRBJ1-5, the V gene TRBV27; 7 nucleotides agree with TRBD1. From germline, CDR1 is MNHEY and CDR2 SMNVEV (reference sequence). CDR3 length: 14 amino acids. J was trimmed by 2 bases and V by 6 bases; bases with no gene match: 4.

Notes on this clone: Other DNA sequences in this sample translate to the same CDR3. The CDR3 sequence is CASSPGQGLYEQYF. The CDR3 nucleotides are TGTGCCAGCAGTCCGGGACAGGGCCTATACGAGCAGTACTTC. The V gene is TRBV27, the J gene TRBJ2-7; 9 nucleotides align to TRBD1. Germline V gene lookup returns CDR1 MNHEY and CDR2 SMNVEV (reference sequence). V gave up 5 bases and J gave up 4 bases; unmatched junction bases: 6. The CDR3 has 14 amino acids.

The chain uses TRBV19 and TRBJ2-7; D possibly corresponds to TRBD2 (6 bases). In germline, CDR1 is LNHDA, CDR2 SQIVND (reference sequence). This CDR3 region has 13 residues. The V gene lost 9 bases and the J gene lost 2 bases, with 14 bases spanning the gap. CDR3 region: CASRGGMAYEQYF. CDR3 in DNA: TGTGCCAGCCGTGGCGGGATGGCCTACGAGCAGTACTTC.

The V call is TRBV27, the J call TRBJ2-3, with 9 nucleotides matching TRBD2. CDR1 is MNHEY and CDR2 is SMNVEV in the germline V gene (reference sequence). V dropped 4 bases and J dropped 6; count of bases not matched to a gene: 14. The CDR3 is 17 amino acids. DNA for the CDR3: TGTGCCAGCAGTTCCTCCCTGGGTAGCGGGAGAGTTGATACGCAGTATTTT. Translation gives CASSSSLGSGRVDTQYF.

This chain joins TRBV5-1 and TRBJ1-2, with a weak D call TRBD1 (6 bases). The CDR3 length is 15 residues. V lost 1 base to trimming and J lost 2 bases, with 12 bases between them. Per the germline V gene, CDR1 is SGHRS and CDR2 is YFSETQ. The CDR3 sequence: CASSLTGTSNYGYTF. The CDR3 DNA reads as TGCGCCAGCAGCTTGACAGGGACTTCCAACTATGGCTACACCTTC.

This clone was picked up one time. The CDR3 sequence: CASSFGRLSEQYF. Here the CDR3 DNA reads TGTGCCAGCAGTTTTGGTCGGTTATCCGAGCAGTACTTC. This sequence joins TRBV27 and TRBJ2-7; no definite D call. The germline CDR1 and CDR2 sequences are MNHEY and SMNVEV (reference sequence). The CDR3 loop spans 13 amino acids. Deletions cut 3 bases from V and 6 bases from J, with 12 bases between.

V usage is TRBV30 and J usage is TRBJ2-7, with D uncertain. Trimming cost V 0 bases and J 3 bases, with 15 bases left between them. The CDR3 has 15 amino acids. Germline lookup yields CDR1 GTSNPN and CDR2 SVGIG (reference sequence). The CDR3: CAWSVWAGAHYEQYF. CDR3 DNA: TGTGCCTGGAGTGTCTGGGCAGGAGCCCACTACGAGCAGTACTTC.

V usage is TRBV6-1 and J usage is TRBJ1-5; D call uncertain. Trimming shortened V by 7 bases and J by 0 bases, and 13 bases separated the two germline ends. The CDR3 loop spans 15 amino acids. Germline V gene sequence: CDR1 MNHNS, CDR2 SASEGT. Here the CDR3 reads CASISVGHSNQPQHF. The DNA of the CDR3 is TGTGCCAGCATCTCAGTCGGGCATAGCAATCAGCCCCAGCATTTT.

The chain recombines TRBV28 with TRBJ2-1; D is possibly TRBD1 or TRBD2 (5 bases each). Germline V gene data show CDR1 as MDHEN and CDR2 as SYDVKM. V was shortened by 6 bases and J by 7 bases, with 10 bases between the two germline ends. The CDR3 covers 12 residues. The CDR3 DNA is TGTGCCAGCAGACTAGGGGTAAATGAGCAGTTCTTC. It translates to CASRLGVNEQFF.

The chain combines TRBV19 with TRBJ1-5; D is perhaps TRBD1 (5 bases). CDR1 LNHDA and CDR2 SQIVND come from the germline V gene (reference sequence). V lost 3 bases, J lost 6 bases, and 12 bases lay in between. The CDR3 is made up of 14 amino acids. This CDR3 is CASSIRGVSQPQHF. The CDR3 DNA reads TGTGCCAGTAGTATCAGAGGGGTGAGTCAGCCCCAGCATTTT.

V gene TRBV7-2 combines with J gene TRBJ2-7; TRBD2 might be the D (6 bases). CDR3 length equals 14 residues. V lost 5 bases to trimming and J lost 4 bases, with 15 bases between them. Germline V gene lookup returns CDR1 SGHTA and CDR2 FQGNSA. The CDR3 region has the DNA TGTGCCAGCAGCCTATACTGGCGGGGATACGAGCAGTACTTC. Amino acids: CASSLYWRGYEQYF.

The chain recombines TRBV4-1 with TRBJ2-7, with D unclear. This CDR3 is built from 13 residues. The ends were cut back, 3 bases at V and 3 bases at J, with 9 bases in the middle. Germline CDR1 MGHRA, CDR2 YSYEKL. CDR3 loop: CASSQNRLYEQYF. CDR3 nucleotides: TGCGCCAGCAGCCAGAACCGTCTCTACGAGCAGTACTTC.

The V gene is TRBV15, the J gene TRBJ2-1, with D unresolved. The CDR3 has 13 amino acids. Deletions cut 0 bases from V and 13 bases from J, with 13 bases between. Germline V gene data show CDR1 as LNHNV and CDR2 as YYDKDF (reference sequence). Written as DNA, the CDR3 is TGTGCCACCAGCAGAGACGGATGGACCGGACAGTTCTTC. Amino acids: CATSRDGWTGQFF.

The chain uses TRBV5-4 and TRBJ2-4; D is unclear. V lost 4 bases, J lost 0 bases, and 20 bases lay in between. The CDR3 consists of 18 residues. The germline CDR1 and CDR2 sequences are SGHNT and YYREEE (reference sequence). CDR3 DNA: TGTGCCAGCAGCAAAACACCCACCGGCTCCGTAGCCAAAAACATTCAGTACTTC. It translates to CASSKTPTGSVAKNIQYF.

This clone is a singleton in its sample. This chain joins TRBV14 and TRBJ1-2; D unclear. In germline, CDR1 is SGHDN, CDR2 FVKESK. The ends were cut back, 5 bases at V and 2 bases at J, with 18 bases in the middle. The CDR3 consists of 16 residues. The CDR3 region has the DNA TGTGCCAGCAGCGCCTTGGCAGACCTCAGGAACTATGGCTACACCTTC. It codes for CASSALADLRNYGYTF.

The chain uses TRBV7-3 and TRBJ1-2; TRBD1 aligns across 7 bases. After removal of 0 bases from V and 3 bases from J, the junction contained 4 bases not matched to a gene. The CDR3 is made up of 15 amino acids. Germline-derived CDR1 and CDR2 are SGHTA and FQGTGA. DNA of the CDR3: TGTGCCAGCAGCTTAACAGGGGGCGCGGACTATGGCTACACCTTC. This encodes CASSLTGGADYGYTF.

The chain carries TRBV27 and TRBJ1-1; 7 bases agree with TRBD1. Trimming cost V 6 bases and J 7 bases; bases outside gene matches: 8. The CDR3 length is 13 residues. Per the germline V gene, CDR1 is MNHEY and CDR2 is SMNVEV (reference sequence). CDR3 DNA: TGTGCCAGCAGCCTGGACAGGATCGGTGAAGCTTTCTTT. Its translation is CASSLDRIGEAFF.

This sequence joins TRBV15 and TRBJ2-7, with D maybe TRBD1 (6 bases). The germline CDR1 and CDR2 sequences are LNHNV and YYDKDF (reference sequence). The CDR3 consists of 16 residues. V was clipped by 4 bases and J by 5 bases, with 21 bases between them. As DNA, the CDR3 is TGTGCCACCAGCATTTTAAACAGGGTGGCGGGCCACGAGCAGTACTTC. Translated, it gives CATSILNRVAGHEQYF.

The chain has TRBV19 and TRBJ2-7; 9 positions agree with TRBD2. V trimming: 1 base; J trimming: 1 base; junction bases outside the gene matches: 5. From germline, CDR1 is LNHDA and CDR2 SQIVND (reference sequence). This CDR3 has 16 amino acids. The CDR3 loop reads CASSIGLAGPSYEQYF. The CDR3 DNA reads as TGTGCCAGTAGTATAGGGCTAGCGGGACCATCCTACGAGCAGTACTTC.

This chain links TRBV6-5 with TRBJ1-1; TRBD1 aligns across 8 bases. The CDR3 spans 14 residues. V was clipped by 2 bases and J by 5 bases; unmatched bases: 4. The germline V gene encodes CDR1 MNHEY and CDR2 SVGAGI. This CDR3 reads CASSYPRTGTEAFF. In DNA form, the CDR3 reads TGTGCCAGCAGTTACCCGCGGACAGGGACTGAAGCTTTCTTT.

On this clone itself: Additional DNA sequences in this sample encode the identical CDR3. This chain connects TRBV28 to TRBJ2-7, with TRBD2 as a possible D gene (6 bases). The CDR3 sequence is 14 residues long. Trimming took off 3 bases at V and 3 bases at J, with 12 bases between the two ends. Looked up from germline, CDR1 is MDHEN and CDR2 is SYDVKM. The CDR3 bases are TGTGCCAGCAGTTTCTCCGGGGGAGGCTACGAGCAGTACTTC. It yields the protein CASSFSGGGYEQYF.

The chain links TRBV4-1 to TRBJ1-1, with TRBD1 matching 7 bases. The CDR3 extends over 14 amino acids. The germline V gene has CDR1 MGHRA and CDR2 YSYEKL. V lost 2 bases, J lost 5 bases, and 5 bases stayed unmatched. The CDR3 sequence is CASSQRQGETEAFF. The CDR3 nucleotides are TGCGCCAGCAGCCAACGACAGGGAGAAACTGAAGCTTTCTTT.

The chain uses TRBV28 and TRBJ2-7; D is perhaps TRBD1 (5 bases). Germline assignment: CDR1 MDHEN and CDR2 SYDVKM. The CDR3 has 14 residues. Trimming stripped 5 bases from V and 3 bases from J, with 14 bases between. The CDR3 sequence is CASSDTQVNYEQYF. The CDR3 DNA follows: TGTGCCAGCAGTGATACACAGGTAAACTACGAGCAGTACTTC.

This clone was observed many times. The chain combines TRBV4-1 with TRBJ2-1; either TRBD1 or TRBD2 may supply D (5 bases each). From germline, CDR1 is MGHRA and CDR2 YSYEKL. V dropped 6 bases and J dropped 2 bases, with 5 bases sitting between them. The CDR3 has 12 residues. The chain's CDR3 is CASRGAYNEQFF. The CDR3 region has the DNA TGCGCCAGCAGGGGGGCCTACAATGAGCAGTTCTTC.

V is TRBV9 and J is TRBJ2-5; D tentatively reads TRBD1 or TRBD2 (5 bases each). This CDR3 spans 15 amino acids. The V gene lost 2 bases and the J gene lost 1 base, with 12 bases spanning the gap. Germline-derived CDR1 and CDR2 are SGDLS and YYNGEE. In DNA form, the CDR3 reads TGTGCCAGCAGCGTTTGGGGCGGGTCCCAAGAGACCCAGTACTTC. Encoded protein: CASSVWGGSQETQYF.

The genes are TRBV7-9 and TRBJ2-2, with 11 bases that match TRBD1. CDR3 length: 19 residues. V trimming: 2 bases; J trimming: 0 bases; junction bases outside the gene matches: 8. The germline V gene encodes CDR1 SEHNR and CDR2 FQNEAQ (reference sequence). CDR3 amino acids: CASSLPVGQGASNTGELFF. In DNA, the CDR3 is TGTGCCAGCAGCTTACCCGTTGGACAGGGGGCGTCGAACACCGGGGAGCTGTTTTTT.

The CDR3 is CASSHGQGAVYEQFF. The CDR3 nucleotides read TGCGCCAGCAGCCATGGACAGGGGGCAGTGTATGAGCAGTTCTTC. V usage is TRBV4-3 and J usage is TRBJ2-1; the match to TRBD1 covers 11 bases. Trimming removed 3 bases from V and 8 bases from J; junction bases left unmatched: 6. CDR3 size: 15 residues. CDR1 is LGHNA, CDR2 YSLEER, per germline.

The chain recombines TRBV10-3 with TRBJ2-7, with 10 bases that match TRBD2. The CDR3 extends over 14 amino acids. Germline trimming cut 3 bases from V and 2 bases from J; bases unmatched to any gene: 1. In germline, CDR1 is ENHRY, CDR2 SYGVKD. CDR3 DNA: TGTGCCATCAGTGATCTAGCGGGAGCCTACGAGCAGTACTTC. Translation: CAISDLAGAYEQYF.